This entry features one T cell receptor beta chain sequence. Its antigen is not known. The sample belongs to a study of siplizumab effects on memory and regulatory T cells. General study results and limits: Suppressive function of proliferating Tregs from siplizumab cultures was not confirmed. Of the proliferating CD4+ or CD8+ clones, roughly 80-96% lacked a naive or memory phenotype that could be assigned.

Germline V gene lookup returns CDR1 SGHTA and CDR2 FQGNSA. V lost 1 base and J lost 5, with 11 bases in between. The CDR3 covers 15 residues. The assay was immunoSEQ multiplex PCR, and TCRdb's table has in-frame clones only and misses some. The sample has about 62,000 clones; around 79% are singletons. Unstimulated naive, memory, effector memory and TEMRA subsets from three donor pairs were sequenced. Sequenced sample: memory CD4+ T cells sorted from blood. This clonotype was sampled from a human donor in good health. V gene TRBV7-2 combines with J gene TRBJ2-2; no firm D call. Written as DNA, the CDR3 is TGTGCCAGCAGCTTAGGGGCGAGGCAGACCGGGGAGCTGTTTTTT. It translates to CASSLGARQTGELFF. The variable domain in full, completed from reference TRBV7-2 and TRBJ2-2, reads GAGVSQSPSNKVTEKGKDVELRCDPISGHTALYWYRQSLGQGLEFLIYFQGNSAPDKSGLPSDRFSAERTGGSVSTLTIQRTQQEDSAVYLCASSLGARQTGELFFGEGSRLTVL.